This TCR beta chain was identified during a study of cytomegalovirus exposure and HLA in healthy donors (dated by TCRdb to about 2017). The study in broad terms: According to an earlier analysis of around 600 of the donors, about 190 million T cells yielded 90 million to 130 million unique TCR beta sequences and more than 250 Gb of sequence data. An early release covering roughly 600 HLA-typed donors comprised approximately 300 gigabases of sequencing data and approximately 80 million unique TCR sequences. To predict cytomegalovirus infection status, the study brought together high-throughput TCR immunosequencing, statistical association of individual TCRs with disease status, and machine learning. All discovery cohort repertoires had been generated on a single sequencing platform. Among 398 genotyped donors of the cohort, an average of around 240,000 unique TCR beta nucleotide sequences were sequenced per donor, roughly 20% of them non-productive. A later genetic analysis used genome-wide SNP genotypes for 398 of the 666 donors, treating that subset as a discovery cohort. Of the approximately 400 genotyped donors, 65% to 90% fell in the genetic ancestry cluster associated with self-reported Caucasian donors. Donor age, sex, ethnicity and CMV serostatus were compiled together with the repertoire data. The T cell repertoires of 666 subjects were profiled by immunosequencing and related to cytomegalovirus serostatus. Both class I and class II loci were covered by HLA typing, at four-digit resolution. An earlier analysis of some 600 of the donors applied high-throughput TCR beta sequencing to assess whether each TCR beta V gene segment acted as functional or pseudogenic. The study was designed to test whether signatures of past pathogen exposure could be identified by cataloging public T cell receptors. In a later analysis, previously published TCR beta repertoires from several hundred donors were re-analyzed and high-resolution HLA genotyping was added so that TCR occurrence patterns could be studied. Along with the roughly 610-subject first cohort, a separate validation cohort of over a hundred different subjects was used. Typing coverage varied by locus: roughly 629-640 donors for A, B, C, DRB1 and DQB1; roughly 510 for DQA1; some 610 for DPA1; about 450 for DPB1. Rather than using new phenotypic data, the later analysis identified candidate immune exposures from TCR beta sequences and from how often those sequences occurred across donors. Because of strong linkage in the cohort, five DR-DQ haplotypes were treated as single units for association and clustering. Paper-wide results and their limitations: Some IMGT-functional V segments, including TRBV6-2 and TRBV6-3, could not be distinguished by the 87-base-pair reads and were therefore excluded. The sequencing pipeline was judged likely to have produced a cluster of highly shared sequence variants as a technical artifact. HLA typing was unavailable for some donors at each locus, so association tests used only the typed subset. According to a later analysis, TCR association rates differed among HLA loci, with DRB1 alleles showing the most associated TCRs and HLA-C alleles showing the fewest. When HLA alleles, especially DR and DQ, strongly co-occurred, TCR associations were difficult to assign to individual alleles. While some public TCRs were present in many individuals, most TCR sequences turned up only very rarely across donors. Sequencing depth was assumed to be roughly uniform across donors in the presence/absence analyses, though that assumption may not hold. A further reported finding was that TCR beta sequences accurately predicted the HLA-A and HLA-B alleles for most subjects in the first cohort. Compared with the 666-donor mean, donors in an Asian-associated ancestry cluster had fewer N-insertions in productive TCRs, according to a later genetic analysis. Immune exposure information for the cohort was limited to CMV serostatus. This cohort had only TCR beta chains sequenced, and the lack of alpha or paired-chain data limited which features could be detected. Cytomegalovirus status was reported to be diagnosed by the classifier with high specificity and sensitivity in both the original and validation cohorts. According to a later analysis, parvovirus B19, influenza, CMV and Epstein-Barr virus appeared linked to several top co-occurrence clusters. In an earlier analysis of more than 500 of the donors, most TCR beta V segments appeared in productive rearrangements about 87% or about 30% of the time, broadly matching IMGT annotations. An association between a missense DCLRE1C variant and V-gene and J-gene trimming of TCR beta chains was found in a later genetic analysis and replicated in an independent cohort. In the study, roughly 160 TCR beta chains were listed as associated with cytomegalovirus. In vitro tests confirmed that a few of the cytomegalovirus-associated TCR beta chains recognize cytomegalovirus antigens. According to a later analysis, most CMV-associated TCR beta chains appeared to be HLA-restricted, and the HLA associations seemed to be driven largely by CMV exposure. A later analysis associated 16,951 TCR beta sequences with specific HLA alleles at a false discovery rate of 0.05. It was suggested by the authors that the approach could potentially be generalized to other disease states and immunological phenotypes. In a later analysis, HLA-associated TCR beta chains showed more clonal expansion and lower generation probabilities than non-associated chains that were equally common. The earlier analysis of approximately 590 of the donors excluded fewer than 20 rarely observed V segments, including chromosome 9 orphons, because counts were too low. Correlated functional status among segregating V segments might be attributable to linkage disequilibrium, but an unknown experimental factor could not be ruled out.

Libraries were built with the immunoSEQ multiplex PCR assay. The multiplex PCR relied on a mix of 60 forward primers for TCR Vbeta segments and 13 reverse primers for TCR Jbeta segments. The CDR3 region of rearranged TCR beta genes was amplified from genomic DNA with a multiplex PCR assay. The amplified TCR beta libraries were sequenced on the Illumina HiSeq System as 87-base-pair reads. In the original analysis: In a later analysis, roughly 80 million unique TCR beta chains were counted across the 500 to 700 repertoires, and about 10 million of these chains were shared by at least two donors. Raw reads were error-corrected and collapsed into unique sequences by a nearest-neighbor algorithm in which closely related sequences were merged to remove PCR and sequencing errors. To assign V, D and J gene segments, CDR3 sequences were aligned to IMGT reference sequences. Each retained sequence needed at least a six-nucleotide match to both a V gene segment and a J gene segment. Rearrangements were called productive when the CDR3 lacked stop codons and stayed in frame with V and J; all others were non-productive. Following IMGT convention, CDR3 was defined as the stretch from the second conserved V-encoded cysteine up to the conserved J-encoded phenylalanine. In an earlier analysis of roughly 610 of the donors, sequences lacking an unambiguous match to a single V gene segment were excluded. An earlier analysis of over 450 of the donors classified V segments as functional when productive rearrangements were above 56.7% and as segregating when the standard deviation between donors was above 5%. A statistical classification framework was built to diagnose cytomegalovirus status from the catalog of TCR beta chain sequences. A later analysis assigned V and J genes by comparing TCR nucleotide sequences with IMGT/GENE-DB human TR gene sequences. A later analysis assigned CDR3 sequences and most-parsimonious VDJ recombination scenarios with the TCRdist pipeline. In a later analysis, each TCR beta chain was defined by its CDR3 amino acid sequence together with its V-gene family, and reads lacking a unique V-gene family were excluded. In a later analysis, some 600 highly shared, low-generation-probability nucleotide sequences were removed to address suspected cross-contamination and a sequencing artifact. In a later analysis, a clonal expansion index was calculated for each public chain from normalized within-repertoire ranks of inferred template counts. A later analysis computed generation probabilities with a VDJ recombination model fitted to out-of-frame rearrangements, and checked the results against IGoR. A later analysis scored TCR-TCR, TCR-HLA and TCR-CMV co-occurrence with hypergeometric tests, applying a repertoire-size bias correction to TCR pairs. To estimate false discovery rates, a later analysis permuted the HLA or CMV assignments 20 times. In a later analysis, co-occurring TCRs were grouped using DBSCAN, and TCRdist sequence similarity was added for clustering within HLA-allele-positive subsets. Repertoires with fewer than 30,000 or more than 120,000 public chains, plus five repertoires with anomalous nucleotide sharing, were excluded from co-occurrence clustering. TCRdb mirrors the immuneACCESS table, restricted to in-frame sequences. Some clones are absent from its copies; in checked studies, under half trace to an unresolved V gene, and the reason for the others is unknown. That table is the source of V, J and clone size, and D and trimming were worked out from the DNA. The data table for this sample lists some 120,000 clones. Approximately 2.6% of the sample comes from the top ten.

CDR1 LGHNA and CDR2 YSLEER are derived from the germline V gene. Including cysteine and phenylalanine, the CDR3 has 15 amino acids. Only the CDR3 portion is preserved as DNA: 45 bases, with reading frame beginning at the first base. V is cut back by 5 bases and J by 10 bases, with 7 bases in the junction unmatched. The cohort consisted of more than 650 healthy bone marrow donors. Cohort members were all nominally healthy when sampled, although unrecorded immune exposures were likely present. The donor tested CMV seronegative and was one of the 352 seronegative cohort members. Every donor gave a peripheral blood sample, and the peripheral blood mononuclear cells from that sample were used for TCR beta sequencing. The Qiagen DNeasy Blood Extraction Kit was used to extract genomic DNA from the blood cell samples. Note on this clone: This clone's antigen is unknown.

The receptor chain draws on TRBV4-3 and TRBJ2-1, and 14 junctional nucleotides match TRBD2. The sequenced sample was PBMCs. The clonotype was recovered from a man aged 25-40 years in good health and CMV-seronegative. The sequenced DNA is TGCGCCAGCAGCGAACCGGGACTAGCGGGAGAAGAGCAGTTCTTC. Protein translation: CASSEPGLAGEEQFF.